What follows is one T cell receptor (beta chain) and its context. The PCR made use of 60 Vbeta and 13 Jbeta primers. Repertoires were generated with immunoSEQ multiplex PCR, while TCRdb's copy carries only in-frame clones and drops some. The sample includes some 200,000 clones, about four fifths of them seen just once. The entry originates in a study of cytomegalovirus exposure and HLA in healthy donors. This CDR3 is built from 15 residues. Germline loops: CDR1 SGHDT, CDR2 YYEEEE. V was clipped by 10 bases and J by 0 bases, with 18 bases between them. The specimen was PBMCs. This clonotype originated in a boy aged 2 to 10 in good health and CMV-seronegative. The chain uses TRBV5-6 and TRBJ2-3, with a weak D call TRBD1 (6 bases). DNA for the CDR3: TGTGCCGGCGACTTCTACAGGGACAGCACAGATACGCAGTATTTT. This sequence encodes CAGDFYRDSTDTQYF.